The entry below gives a single T cell receptor beta chain sequence along with its context. Its antigen is as yet unknown. This entry comes from a study of shared clonotypes between healthy human individuals. Study details: Aged between 18 and 49, the donors were a couple of women and three men. Three plates each covered CD4 naive and memory; CD8 naive two, CD8 memory one.

Method: immunoSEQ multiplex PCR; TCRdb's copy keeps in-frame clones and lacks some. The sample lists more than 550,000 clones, about two thirds seen once, with 1.8% in the top ten. CD4+ cell separation produced CD45RA+ naive and CD45RA-negative memory subsets. The CDR3 covers 15 residues. Looked up from germline, CDR1 is SEHNR and CDR2 is FQNEAQ (reference sequence). V shed 8 bases, J shed 8 bases, and the junction held 14 bases outside the gene matches. Broader study findings: Non-shared clonotypes had lower generation probabilities than clonotypes shared by all four sorted-subset donors.

Sample: memory CD4+ T cells sorted from blood. The subset here: CD45RA-negative fraction. The TCR comes from a woman in her 30s in good health. The J gene is TRBJ2-1, the V gene TRBV7-9; TRBD2 aligns across 8 bases. Here the CDR3 reads CASWDWAGGRDEQFF. CDR3 DNA sequence: TGTGCCAGCTGGGACTGGGCGGGAGGAAGGGATGAGCAGTTCTTC.